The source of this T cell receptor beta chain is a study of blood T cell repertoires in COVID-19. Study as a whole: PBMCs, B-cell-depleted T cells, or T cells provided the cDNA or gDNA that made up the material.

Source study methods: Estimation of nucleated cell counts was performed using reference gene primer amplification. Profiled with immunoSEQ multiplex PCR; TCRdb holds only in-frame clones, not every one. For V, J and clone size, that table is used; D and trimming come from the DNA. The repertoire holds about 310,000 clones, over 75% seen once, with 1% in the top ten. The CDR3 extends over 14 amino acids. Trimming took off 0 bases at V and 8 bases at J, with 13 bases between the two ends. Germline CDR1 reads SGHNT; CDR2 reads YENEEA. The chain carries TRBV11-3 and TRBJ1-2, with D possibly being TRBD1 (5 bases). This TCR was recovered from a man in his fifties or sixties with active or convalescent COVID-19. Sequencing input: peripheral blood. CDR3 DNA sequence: TGTGCCAGCAGCTTAGACTCGGGGGAGGGAGGCTACACCTTC. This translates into CASSLDSGEGGYTF.